The entry below gives a single T cell receptor (beta chain) sequence along with its context. The CDR3 is made up of 15 amino acids. The V gene's germline CDR1 is SGDLS and CDR2 YYNGEE. The ends lost 4 bases at V and 4 bases at J; junction bases unmatched: 8. The data originate from a study of cytomegalovirus exposure and HLA in healthy donors. 13 Jbeta primers and 60 Vbeta primers were used for the PCR. The method was immunoSEQ multiplex PCR; TCRdb's version includes in-frame clones alone and lacks a portion of them. The table shows around 140,000 clones, with more than 60% occurring only once. The source material was PBMCs. This chain links TRBV9 with TRBJ1-5, with TRBD1 matching 7 bases. This receptor was obtained from a woman aged 55-70 years in good health and CMV-seronegative. DNA for the CDR3: TGTGCCAGCAGCACCAACTGGGACAGTAATCAGCCCCAGCATTTT. As protein: CASSTNWDSNQPQHF.